The clone carrying this T cell receptor beta chain was counted ten times or more. Germline assignment: CDR1 SEHNR and CDR2 FQNEAQ (reference sequence). The CDR3 extends over 14 amino acids. V gave up 0 bases and J gave up 3 bases, with 9 bases separating them. This sample was taken from a study of neurological immune-mediated disorders. The study built sorted libraries from more than 750,000 CD4+ or CD8+ T cells. Every sequencing run gave over 200 million TCR-beta sequences, taken from 15-18 subjects. TCRdb re-derived calls from the 5' RACE reads in MiXCR, one entry per CDR3 protein. Of around 38,000 distinct CDR3 sequences listed, roughly 14% were seen once; the top ten hold around 3.3%.

The chain recombines TRBV7-9 with TRBJ2-7; D is unclear. The receptor was isolated from a woman aged 55-75 years with HTLV-1-associated myelopathy (HAM/TSP). The sequenced material came from CD4+ T cells from blood. The DNA of the CDR3 is TGTGCCAGCAGCTTAGCGGGCAGGATCTACGAGCAGTACTTC. This translates into CASSLAGRIYEQYF.